Sequencing of this T cell receptor beta chain was carried out in a study of OX40 agonist ivuxolimab in advanced cancers. Study-level background: Ivuxolimab was a fully human IgG2 agonistic monoclonal antibody targeting the costimulatory receptor OX40 (CD134). Partial responses occurred in three dose-escalation patients, of whom one had hepatocellular carcinoma and two had cutaneous melanoma. In the dose-escalation cohort, approximately 80% of patients were male, and the mean age was around 65 years with a range of roughly 23 to 79. Patients were allowed to have had prior anti-PD-1, anti-PD-L1 or anti-CTLA-4 therapy, and around 41% of the dose-escalation patients had previously received checkpoint inhibitors. Of the roughly 51 patients in dose escalation, some 20 had hepatocellular carcinoma, some 15 had melanoma, 9 had renal cell carcinoma and 9 had head and neck cancer. Peripheral TCRbeta sequencing was intended to test whether TCR sequence diversity was altered and clonal T-cell expansion was caused by ivuxolimab. The paper covers the monotherapy dose-escalation part of the phase I ivuxolimab trial, which included N = 52 patients. Intravenous ivuxolimab was administered to patients every 2 weeks at six dose levels: 0.01, 0.1, 0.3, 1.5, 3 and 10 mg/kg.

Genomic DNA was isolated from the sorted cells so that the TCRbeta CDR3 region could be sequenced. The immunoSEQ Assay was used for sequencing of TCRbeta CDR3 regions. As stored in TCRdb, this immuneACCESS dataset retains in-frame rearrangements with V and J assigned. A fraction of the clones does not appear; measured against another copy, unresolved V genes explain less than half of the discrepancy, and the remainder lacks a known reason. This sample lists roughly 80,000 clones; roughly 91% were detected once. Around 2.5% of the sample comes from the top ten. The trial excluded patients who had a history of autoimmune disease or who were on systemic immunosuppression. In every dose cohort, peripheral blood was drawn for TCR sequencing at baseline, cycle 4 day 1, and cycle 7 day 1. The samples were drawn from a first-in-human, open-label, multicenter phase I dose-escalation trial of ivuxolimab. Adults with locally advanced or metastatic melanoma, renal cell, hepatocellular, or head and neck squamous cell carcinoma were enrolled in the trial. CD4+ and CD8+ T cells were sorted separately from peripheral blood before TCR sequencing.

General findings and caveats noted by the study authors: Low levels of normalized T-cell clonal expansion were also seen in some patients who did not respond. At doses of 0.1 to 3.0 mg/kg, clonal expansion of both CD4+ and CD8+ T cells in blood was seen between baseline and week 6. In the 0.1-3.0 mg/kg groups, partial responders were among the patients with the lowest normalized peripheral clonal expansion, particularly in CD8+ T cells. After ivuxolimab, expanded clones were on average more numerous among CD8+ T cells than among CD4+ T cells. The antigen specificity of the clonally expanded peripheral T cells was not determined.

The CDR3 numbers 15 residues from cysteine through phenylalanine. Only the CDR3 region is kept as DNA, spanning 45 bases read in frame from base 1. The germline V and J ends show losses of 4 bases and 4 bases respectively, and no gene match explains 7 bases of the junction. CDR1 SGHDT and CDR2 YYEEEE are derived from the germline V gene. This clone was recorded once. This receptor's antigen is unknown. No quality values exist for individual bases; no much larger clone is one base distant. The chain links TRBV5-6 with TRBJ1-2; 10 nucleotides in the junction match TRBD1. The receptor was derived from an adult with an advanced solid tumor such as melanoma, head and neck, liver or kidney cancer. Sample: CD4+ or CD8+ T cells sorted from blood, taken in a trial of the OX40 agonist ivuxolimab. The DNA sequence reads TGTGCCAGCAGCCCCGACAGGGGGCGCACCTATGGCTACACCTTC. This is translated as CASSPDRGRTYGYTF.